The TCR beta chain described here comes from a study of shared clonotypes between healthy human individuals. Study at large: The donor pool was made up of two women and three men aged 18 to 49.

The study, taken as a whole, reports: The researchers took only blood, and tissue repertoires probably look different.

With regard to this clone: Its cognate antigen is unknown.

The CDR3 has 13 residues. CDR1 is MNHNY and CDR2 is SVGAGI in the germline V gene (reference sequence). The germline V and J ends were trimmed by 8 bases and 3 bases, with 13 bases remaining between them. In the study's own analysis: ImmunoSEQ yielded junction-only sequences lacking quality scores, so filtering differed. Some clones are missing from TCRdb's copy, which holds only in-frame ones; the method was immunoSEQ multiplex PCR. V, J and clone size derive from that table, while D and trimming were established from the DNA sequence. The sample carries approximately 500,000 clones, around 74% recorded once. Unsorted samples, those not sorted, used some 90 million PBMCs for genomic DNA.

The chain recombines TRBV6-6 with TRBJ1-1; no clear D gene. The source is a woman aged 40 to 50 in good health. Some clones in this sample may be carry-over from other donors' samples. Sequenced sample: PBMCs. The CDR3 nucleotides read TGTGCCAGCCTTTCTGGGCGGGACACTGAAGCTTTCTTT. It yields the protein CASLSGRDTEAFF.